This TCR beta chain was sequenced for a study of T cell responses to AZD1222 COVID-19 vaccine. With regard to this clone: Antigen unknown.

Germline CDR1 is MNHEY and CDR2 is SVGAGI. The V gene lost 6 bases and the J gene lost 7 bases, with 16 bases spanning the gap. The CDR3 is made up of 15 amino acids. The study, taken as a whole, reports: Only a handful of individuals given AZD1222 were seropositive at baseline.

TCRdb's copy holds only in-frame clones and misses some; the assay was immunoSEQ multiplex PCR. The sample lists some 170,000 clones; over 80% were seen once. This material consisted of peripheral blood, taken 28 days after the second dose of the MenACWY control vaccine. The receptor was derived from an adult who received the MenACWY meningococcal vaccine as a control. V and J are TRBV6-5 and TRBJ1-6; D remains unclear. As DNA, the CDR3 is TGTGCCAGCAGGCTACAAGGGTCGGAAAATTCACCCCTCCACTTT. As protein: CASRLQGSENSPLHF.